The following is a T cell receptor (beta chain) sequence with its context. What this receptor recognizes is not known. No base quality information exists; no much larger clone differs at one position. These data come from a study of PD-1 blockade in classical Hodgkin lymphoma (dated by TCRdb to 2019 to 2021). A note on the overall study: Nivolumab dosing was 3 mg/kg intravenously every 2 weeks, continuing until either disease progression or unacceptable toxicity. The study used CyTOF and TCR beta sequencing to define a peripheral blood immune signature of response to PD-1 blockade in classical Hodgkin lymphoma. The paper's findings and limits, for the study overall: Only a single clinical trial cohort was studied, and what caused the repertoire differences, possibly disease activity or prior therapy, remained undefined. Trial patients achieving complete response had baseline diversity similar to newly diagnosed patients, whereas partial responders and progressors had significantly lower diversity. A significant rise by C4D1 was seen in CD4+ but not CD8+ TCR diversity (p=0.0027 vs p=0.16), with the rise being most apparent in complete responders (p=0.02). Newly diagnosed patients were reported to have lower baseline TCR diversity than healthy donors, and relapsed/refractory patients were reported to have lower baseline TCR diversity still. Lower diversity was seen in patients whose nivolumab began less than 1 year after ASCT, and these patients were left out of later analyses so that immune reconstitution would not confound the results.

What this sample's time point label stands for: cycle 2 day 1 (C2D1) of nivolumab. Every trial patient had relapsed after autologous stem cell transplantation, and cohorts A, B and C differed in prior brentuximab vedotin exposure. A total of over 50 patients with relapsed/refractory classical Hodgkin lymphoma made up the trial cohort, and each patient's best overall response was complete response, partial response or progressive disease. Trial patients were treated with single-agent nivolumab in the multi-cohort phase II CheckMate 205 trial. An independent review committee assessed best overall response using the 2007 International Working Group response criteria. PBMCs from the trial were collected at three points: immediately before nivolumab initiation (C1D1), and during therapy at cycle 2 day 1 and cycle 4 day 1. Peripheral blood was collected in 8 mL Vacutainer Cell Preparation Tubes, from which PBMCs were isolated by centrifugation and then cryopreserved.

The Qiagen DNeasy kit was used to extract genomic DNA both from unsorted PBMCs and from the negatively selected CD4+ and CD8+ fractions. Using primers that anneal to V and J segments, immunoSEQ multiplex PCR amplified the TCR beta CDR3 regions. A synthetic immune receptor repertoire was used to minimize amplification bias, and any residual bias was removed computationally once sequencing was done. Concerning the study's data processing: Repertoire diversity was quantified as the Shannon entropy index using custom Python scripts. Unsorted, CD4+ and CD8+ repertoires were analyzed separately, except for combined analyses in which CD4+ and CD8+ sequences were merged in silico. A clone was considered expanded if an increase in frequency of at least 2-fold after treatment relative to C1D1 was found, and a pseudocount of 0.5 was applied to clones undetected at baseline. Singleton clones were defined as clones with 0 or 1 copy at C1D1, and non-singleton clones were defined as clones with 2 or more copies. Clones expanded in unsorted samples were annotated as CD4+, CD8+ or unknown by matching protein sequences in sorted samples from the same patient. Wilcoxon tests on paired samples were used to test diversity changes from C1D1 to C4D1. TCRdb provides this immuneACCESS table in a form limited to in-frame rearrangements. Some clones are lacking; in checked studies, under half of them reflect an unresolved V gene, and why the rest are absent is not known. V and J calls and clone size are as listed in that table; D and trimming were resolved from the DNA. The table for this sample lists approximately 58,000 clones; around 93% of them were counted only once. The ten largest account for roughly 10% of the sample.

The sequencing used peripheral blood mononuclear cells (PBMCs), collected before the second cycle of nivolumab. The TCR sequence derives from a human donor with classical Hodgkin lymphoma.

The CDR3 region reads CASSRSGDDIQYF. The nucleotide sequence is given as TGCGCCAGCAGCCGGTCCGGAGATGACATTCAGTACTTC. In this chain, TRBV4-3 is recombined with TRBJ2-4; the D gene identity is not certain. Sequences LGHNA (CDR1) and YSLEER (CDR2) are obtained from the germline V gene. Including cysteine and phenylalanine, the CDR3 has 13 amino acids. The read is trimmed to its CDR3 DNA, 39 bases read in frame from base 1. V and J lose 4 bases and 8 bases, and a span of 12 bases separates them.